One sample yielded the 26 T cell receptor beta chains listed below, sequenced in a study of cytomegalovirus exposure and HLA in healthy donors. 13 Jbeta primers and 60 Vbeta primers were used for the PCR. Sequenced by immunoSEQ multiplex PCR; TCRdb stores in-frame clones only, minus some. This table holds about 130,000 clones, more than 65% found once. Sequencing used PBMCs. All receptors derive from a male donor in good health and CMV-seropositive.

This clone came up once. The CDR3: CASSHGSSAGAMNTEAFF. DNA for the CDR3: TGCGCCAGCAGCCATGGGTCGAGTGCGGGGGCCATGAACACTGAAGCTTTCTTT. The chain employs TRBV4-1 and TRBJ1-1; D may be TRBD1 (6 bases). The V end lost 3 bases, the J end lost 0 bases, and 20 bases lay between the germline ends. The CDR3 is made up of 18 amino acids. The germline CDR1 and CDR2 sequences are MGHRA and YSYEKL.

The chain employs TRBV7-6 and TRBJ2-7; TRBD1 might be the D (5 bases). Germline-derived CDR1 and CDR2 are SGHVS and FNYEAQ. This CDR3 has 15 residues. The germline V and J ends were trimmed by 5 bases and 1 base, with 15 bases remaining between them. The CDR3, as DNA: TGTGCCAGCAGCCTCCAGGGTAGTGGGTCCTACGAGCAGTACTTC. Translating gives CASSLQGSGSYEQYF.

The chain joins TRBV6-5 to TRBJ2-1; TRBD1 matches at 7 bases. CDR3 length equals 14 residues. Germline-derived CDR1 and CDR2 are MNHEY and SVGAGI. The ends lost 6 bases at V and 8 bases at J; junction bases unmatched: 10. CDR3 DNA: TGTGCCAGCAGGGAGACAGGGAAAATTTATGAGCAGTTCTTC. Its translation is CASRETGKIYEQFF.

This sequence joins TRBV6-5 and TRBJ2-3, with TRBD2 as a possible D gene (7 bases). Trimming took 2 bases from V and 2 from J, leaving 11 bases between them. In germline, CDR1 is MNHEY, CDR2 SVGAGI. The CDR3 is 15 residues long. The CDR3 region is CASSYGAGATDTQYF. The CDR3 nucleotides are TGTGCCAGCAGTTACGGGGCGGGGGCCACAGATACGCAGTATTTT.

The chain carries TRBV4-1 and TRBJ1-1; D possibly corresponds to TRBD1 (6 bases). CDR1 MGHRA and CDR2 YSYEKL come from the germline V gene. The CDR3 is 15 residues long. Trimming removed 4 bases at V and 0 bases at J, with 12 bases between. The CDR3 DNA sequence: TGCGCCAGCAGCCGGTACAGGGAGATGAACACTGAAGCTTTCTTT. It yields the protein CASSRYREMNTEAFF.

The chain employs TRBV5-4 and TRBJ1-3; tentative D call: TRBD1 (5 bases). Deletions cut 4 bases from V and 4 bases from J, with 12 bases between. The CDR3 runs 14 residues. Per germline, CDR1 SGHNT and CDR2 YYREEE (reference sequence). The CDR3 is CASSDWTRGNTIYF. The CDR3 DNA follows: TGTGCCAGCAGCGATTGGACACGCGGAAACACCATATATTTT.

This clone is a singleton in its sample. This sequence joins TRBV10-3 and TRBJ2-5; perhaps TRBD1 as D (6 bases). CDR1 and CDR2 from the germline V gene are ENHRY and SYGVKD. Trimming cost V 0 bases and J 4 bases, with 6 bases left between them. This CDR3 is 13 amino acids long. The CDR3 bases are TGTGCCATCAGTGAGTCGGGGGCAGAGACCCAGTACTTC. As protein: CAISESGAETQYF.

This clone has just one count. The chain combines TRBV5-4 with TRBJ2-7, with a weak D call TRBD1 (5 bases). Trimming shortened V by 0 bases and J by 2 bases, and 9 bases separated the two germline ends. In germline, CDR1 is SGHNT, CDR2 YYREEE (reference sequence). This CDR3 comprises 14 residues. The CDR3 sequence: CASSLDAGTYEQYF. CDR3 DNA sequence: TGTGCCAGCAGCTTGGATGCAGGGACCTACGAGCAGTACTTC.

V gene TRBV6-1 combines with J gene TRBJ2-7; TRBD1 agrees at 10 bases. Per the germline V gene, CDR1 is MNHNS and CDR2 is SASEGT. The trim removed 0 bases at V and 3 bases at J, leaving 2 bases unmatched. The CDR3 length is 15 residues. DNA of the CDR3: TGTGCCAGCAGTGAAGCCGGGACAGGGGTCTACGAGCAGTACTTC. This codes for CASSEAGTGVYEQYF.

V usage is TRBV28 and J usage is TRBJ2-1, with unresolved D. There are 15 residues in the CDR3. V lost 3 bases and J 8 bases, leaving 17 bases between the germline ends. The germline gives CDR1 MDHEN, CDR2 SYDVKM. The DNA of the CDR3 is TGTGCCAGCAGTTTGATGGCTGAGATCGACTATGAGCAGTTCTTC. As protein: CASSLMAEIDYEQFF.

The genes are TRBV18 and TRBJ2-5; 7 nucleotides align to TRBD2. CDR3 length equals 16 residues. V lost 3 bases to trimming and J lost 3 bases; unmatched junction nucleotides: 10. The germline V gene encodes CDR1 KGHSH and CDR2 LQKENI. The CDR3 DNA follows: TGTGCCAGCTCACCCCAGGGAGGGACCGTTAAAGAGACCCAGTACTTC. Translated: CASSPQGGTVKETQYF.

This clone was detected only a few times. This chain links TRBV2 with TRBJ1-3, with D possibly TRBD1 on 5 matching bases. V lost 8 bases and J lost 5, with 22 bases in between. The CDR3 has 16 residues. Germline-derived CDR1 and CDR2 are SNHLY and FYNNEI. The CDR3 DNA reads as TGTGCCAGCTCAAATCCCCAGGGTGGTCCGAGAAACACCATATATTTT. Translating it yields CASSNPQGGPRNTIYF.

The CDR3 here is CASSLFRVGGGTDTQYF. The CDR3 DNA reads as TGTGCCAGCAGTTTATTTCGAGTGGGGGGGGGCACAGATACGCAGTATTTT. J is TRBJ2-3 and V is TRBV28; TRBD2 matches at 7 bases. CDR3 length equals 17 residues. The V segment lost 1 base and the J segment 1 base; nucleotides outside the gene matches: 8. Germline CDR1 and CDR2: MDHEN and SYDVKM.

This clone was picked up one time. The chain employs TRBV4-2 and TRBJ1-5, with 10 positions matching TRBD1. The CDR3 spans 15 residues. The V gene end was trimmed by 1 base and the J gene end by 6 bases; junction bases not matched to a gene: 3. Germline values: CDR1 LGHNA, CDR2 YNFKEQ. DNA of the CDR3: TGTGCCAGCAGCCAAGGAGGACAGGGGGGTCAGCCCCAGCATTTT. This encodes CASSQGGQGGQPQHF.

The chain links TRBV10-3 to TRBJ2-3; D is possibly TRBD1 (6 bases). The CDR3 length is 14 residues. CDR1 is ENHRY, CDR2 SYGVKD, per germline. Trimming removed 4 bases at V and 2 bases at J, with 10 bases between. CDR3 in DNA: TGTGCCATCAGTGGAGACAGGTACACAGATACGCAGTATTTT. Translating gives CAISGDRYTDTQYF.

The V gene is TRBV5-1, the J gene TRBJ2-3; 10 bases align to TRBD2. This CDR3 has 15 residues. V lost 2 bases, J lost 5 bases, and 5 bases stayed unmatched. Germline V gene sequence: CDR1 SGHRS, CDR2 YFSETQ. The CDR3 nucleotides read TGCGCCAGCAGCTTAGCGGGGGGGCCGGTAGATACGCAGTATTTT. It yields the protein CASSLAGGPVDTQYF.

CDR3 in DNA: TGCGCCAGCAGCTCCGGGGACAGGGGGTACAATGAGCAGTTCTTC. This encodes CASSSGDRGYNEQFF. The chain links TRBV5-1 to TRBJ2-1; 11 nucleotides align to TRBD1. The germline V gene has CDR1 SGHRS and CDR2 YFSETQ. Trimming at V came to 3 bases and at J to 4 bases, leaving 3 bases not matched to a gene. The CDR3 sequence is 15 residues long.

The chain recombines TRBV6-1 with TRBJ1-6, with TRBD1 as a possible D gene (6 bases). Per germline, CDR1 MNHNS and CDR2 SASEGT. There are 17 residues in the CDR3. Trimming cost V 3 bases and J 7 bases, with 19 bases left between them. CDR3 sequence: CASSDWEGGKENSPLHF. CDR3 nucleotides: TGTGCCAGCAGTGATTGGGAAGGGGGAAAGGAGAATTCACCCCTCCACTTT.

In the case of this clone: The sample holds other DNA sequences that translate to the same CDR3. The rearrangement uses TRBV6-5 and TRBJ2-7; 10 positions agree with TRBD1. The CDR3 is made up of 15 amino acids. Germline-derived CDR1 and CDR2 are MNHEY and SVGAGI. Trimming at V came to 6 bases and at J to 0 bases, leaving 5 bases not matched to a gene. DNA for the CDR3: TGTGCCAGCAGCCCCGGGACAGGGGTCTCCTACGAGCAGTACTTC. Translated, it gives CASSPGTGVSYEQYF.

The rearrangement joins TRBV5-1 to TRBJ2-1, with 7 bases fitting TRBD2. CDR3 length: 13 amino acids. Germline CDR1 is SGHRS and CDR2 is YFSETQ. V lost 2 bases and J lost 10; bases outside the gene matches: 6. In nucleotides, the CDR3 is TGCGCCAGCAGCTTCCCTCGGGGGGTCGAGCAGTTCTTC. Amino acid sequence: CASSFPRGVEQFF. Complete variable domain (other parts from reference TRBV5-1 and TRBJ2-1): KAGVTQTPRYLIKTRGQQVTLSCSPISGHRSVSWYQQTPGQGLQFLFEYFSETQRNKGNFPGRFSGRQFSNSRSEMNVSTLELGDSALYLCASSFPRGVEQFFGPGTRLTVL.

The J gene is TRBJ2-7, the V gene TRBV5-1; weak D call: TRBD1 (6 bases). Trimming left V 4 bases short and J 2 bases short, with 10 bases between. Germline values: CDR1 SGHRS, CDR2 YFSETQ. The CDR3 has 13 residues. The CDR3: CASSETGPYEQYF. The CDR3 bases are TGCGCCAGCAGCGAGACAGGTCCCTACGAGCAGTACTTC.

This clone was counted once. The CDR3 bases are TGTGCCAGCAGCTTAGGGGCCCAGGGGGTCTACGAGCAGTACTTC. Translation: CASSLGAQGVYEQYF. The chain employs TRBV13 and TRBJ2-7; TRBD1 matches at 7 bases. The V gene end was trimmed by 0 bases and the J gene end by 3 bases; junction bases not matched to a gene: 5. The CDR3 consists of 15 residues. CDR1 is PRHDT, CDR2 FYEKMQ, per germline (reference sequence).

V and J are TRBV5-1 and TRBJ2-7; D perhaps matches TRBD2 (6 bases). Germline CDR1 reads SGHRS; CDR2 reads YFSETQ. Trimming removed 3 bases from V and 3 bases from J, with 16 bases in between. This CDR3 has 15 amino acids. The CDR3 sequence: CASSSGGTSFYEQYF. CDR3 DNA: TGCGCCAGCAGCTCGGGCGGGACTTCGTTCTACGAGCAGTACTTC.

This chain links TRBV18 with TRBJ2-5; a weak D match, TRBD1 (5 bases). CDR1 and CDR2 from the germline V gene are KGHSH and LQKENI. V was pared by 5 bases and J by 5 bases, with 12 bases between. CDR3 length: 13 amino acids. CDR3: CASSRGTIETQYF. For the CDR3, the DNA is TGTGCCAGCTCAAGGGGCACGATTGAGACCCAGTACTTC. Full variable domain (outside the CDR3, taken from reference TRBV18 and TRBJ2-5): NAGVMQNPRHLVRRRGQEARLRCSPMKGHSHVYWYRQLPEEGLKFMVYLQKENIIDESGMPKERFSAEFPKEGPSILRIQQVVRGDSAAYFCASSRGTIETQYFGPGTRLLVL.

This clone appeared a few times. The sample carries other DNA sequences with the same CDR3. The chain combines TRBV19 with TRBJ2-5, with 10 bases that match TRBD1. Germline V gene lookup returns CDR1 LNHDA and CDR2 SQIVND (reference sequence). This CDR3 has 15 residues. The junction had 3 bases not matched to a gene; V was cut back by 1 base and J by 4 bases. CDR3 bases: TGTGCCAGTAGTATAGGAGGACAGGGGGTAGAGACCCAGTACTTC. Its translation: CASSIGGQGVETQYF.

The chain couples TRBV5-1 to TRBJ2-7; 11 bases map to TRBD2. The CDR3 contains 16 residues. CDR1 is SGHRS, CDR2 YFSETQ, per germline. Germline trimming cut 4 bases from V and 3 bases from J; bases unmatched to any gene: 9. The DNA of the CDR3 is TGCGCCAGCAGCCTCCGACTAGCGGGAACCCTCTACGAGCAGTACTTC. Its protein product is CASSLRLAGTLYEQYF.